Following are 32 T cell receptor beta chains from one sample sequenced in a study of vaccination effects on CD4 cells after COVID-19. These receptors' targets are unknown. TCRdb's copy holds only in-frame clones and misses some; the assay was immunoSEQ multiplex PCR. The table lists tens of thousands of clones, roughly 81% of them singletons. Before sequencing took place, the ViraFEST assay used viral peptide pools to expand antigen-specific CD4+ T cells. After about 10 days in culture, the CD4+ T cells were isolated. Vaccination of participants consisted of two doses of either the BNT162b2 or mRNA-1273 vaccine. The sequences come from CD4+ T cells from PBMCs cultured with HCoV-229E spike peptides, collected after COVID-19 vaccination. Source of these receptors: a human donor who received a COVID-19 vaccine.

This chain connects TRBV6-5 to TRBJ2-7; TRBD1 matches at 7 bases. V shed 10 bases and J 2 bases; nucleotides not matched to a gene: 8. Looked up from germline, CDR1 is MNHEY and CDR2 is SVGAGI. The CDR3 runs 13 residues. This CDR3 is CAIQGQRPYEQYV. In DNA, the CDR3 is TGTGCCATCCAGGGACAGCGACCCTACGAGCAGTACGTC.

This chain links TRBV7-9 with TRBJ2-2; possible D gene TRBD2, 5 bases. From germline, CDR1 is SEHNR and CDR2 FQNEAQ (reference sequence). CDR3 length: 15 residues. V was pared by 7 bases and J by 4 bases, with 16 bases between. For the CDR3, the DNA is TGTGCCAGCACTCCATCCGAGGGTGTCACCGGGGAGCTGTTTTTT. Translated, it gives CASTPSEGVTGELFF.

V and J are TRBV2 and TRBJ2-5; 16 bases align to TRBD2. Germline V gene sequence: CDR1 SNHLY, CDR2 FYNNEI. The CDR3 spans 16 residues. Unmatched junction bases numbered 4, after V lost 6 bases and J lost 3 bases. Written as DNA, the CDR3 is TGTGCCAGCAGGGTGGGACTAGCGGGGGGGGAAGAGACCCAGTACTTC. Its protein product is CASRVGLAGGEETQYF. The full variable domain, completed using reference TRBV2 and TRBJ2-5, is EPEVTQTPSHQVTQMGQEVILRCVPISNHLYFYWYRQILGQKVEFLVSFYNNEISEKSEIFDDQFSVERPDGSNFTLKIRSTKLEDSAMYFCASRVGLAGGEETQYFGPGTRLLVL.

This clone was detected a few times. For the CDR3, the DNA is TGTGCCATCAGTGATGCTTTCATGGAAACTCTCGAGCTGTTTTTT. This encodes CAISDAFMETLELFF. The V call is TRBV10-3, the J call TRBJ2-2; no definite D call. V was pared by 3 bases and J by 11 bases, with 19 bases between. Germline CDR1 ENHRY, CDR2 SYGVKD. The CDR3 runs 15 residues.

The chain links TRBV5-1 to TRBJ2-2; tentatively, D is TRBD1 or TRBD2 (6 bases each). CDR3 length equals 14 residues. Trimming took 7 bases from V and 4 from J, leaving 14 bases between them. Germline lookup yields CDR1 SGHRS and CDR2 YFSETQ. The CDR3 DNA sequence: TGCGCCAGCTTCCGACAGGAGGGCACCGGGGAGCTGTTTTTT. Translating it yields CASFRQEGTGELFF.

The rearrangement uses TRBV7-8 and TRBJ1-2, with TRBD1 matching 8 bases. CDR3 length equals 13 residues. The germline gives CDR1 SGHVS, CDR2 FQNEAQ. J was trimmed by 7 bases and V by 6 bases; bases with no gene match: 7. The CDR3, as DNA: TGTGCCAGCAGAGCAGGGGGCCGCGCTGGCTACACCTTC. Protein sequence: CASRAGGRAGYTF.

This rearrangement joins TRBV6-2 or TRBV6-3 to TRBJ2-3, with D hard to call. Per the germline V gene, CDR1 is MNHEY and CDR2 is SVGEGT. The CDR3 consists of 12 residues. Trimming took off 4 bases at V and 0 bases at J, with 2 bases between the two ends. CDR3 loop: CASSWSTDTQYF. The CDR3 nucleotides read TGTGCCAGCAGTTGGAGCACAGATACGCAGTATTTT.

The chain carries TRBV2 and TRBJ1-1, with 10 bases lining up with TRBD1. This CDR3 comprises 14 residues. Germline CDR1 is SNHLY and CDR2 is FYNNEI. The trim removed 2 bases at V and 5 bases at J, leaving 2 bases unmatched. The CDR3 DNA is TGTGCCAGCAGTGAAAGGACAGGGGGTACTGAAGCTTTCTTT. Translation: CASSERTGGTEAFF. Based on the CDR3 plus reference TRBV2 and TRBJ1-1, the full variable domain is EPEVTQTPSHQVTQMGQEVILRCVPISNHLYFYWYRQILGQKVEFLVSFYNNEISEKSEIFDDQFSVERPDGSNFTLKIRSTKLEDSAMYFCASSERTGGTEAFFGQGTRLTVV.

This clone was detected a few times. The V gene is TRBV7-8, the J gene TRBJ2-7; 11 positions match TRBD2. This CDR3 spans 17 amino acids. Germline CDR1 SGHVS, CDR2 FQNEAQ. The V gene end was trimmed by 1 base and the J gene end by 8 bases; junction bases not matched to a gene: 13. The chain's CDR3 is CASSLVPSGGPIVKQYV. The CDR3 bases are TGTGCCAGCAGCTTAGTTCCTAGCGGGGGGCCTATTGTAAAGCAGTACGTC.

This clone was seen just once. V gene TRBV30 combines with J gene TRBJ1-1; 7 bases fit TRBD1. Germline V gives CDR1 GTSNPN, CDR2 SVGIG (reference sequence). V was pared by 1 base and J by 2 bases, with 4 bases of the junction left unmatched. The CDR3 is made up of 14 amino acids. CDR3 DNA: TGTGCCTGGAGTGCGGGACAGCGCAACACTGAAGCTTTCTTT. This encodes CAWSAGQRNTEAFF.

This rearrangement joins TRBV5-6 to TRBJ2-7, with unresolved D. Germline values: CDR1 SGHDT, CDR2 YYEEEE. There are 11 residues in the CDR3. Trimming removed 1 base from V and 6 bases from J, with 5 bases in between. The CDR3: CASSLSSEQYV. CDR3 coding DNA: TGTGCCAGCAGCTTGTCGTCCGAGCAGTACGTC.

This clone was detected a few times. The V gene is TRBV19, the J gene TRBJ2-3, with 7 bases identical to TRBD1. After removal of 3 bases from V and 2 bases from J, the junction contained 2 bases not matched to a gene. CDR1 is LNHDA, CDR2 SQIVND, per germline (reference sequence). This CDR3 comprises 14 residues. The CDR3 here is CASSIGTVTDTQYF. CDR3 sequence (DNA): TGTGCCAGTAGTATCGGGACAGTCACAGATACGCAGTATTTT.

This rearrangement joins TRBV4-3 to TRBJ2-3; 7 bases fit TRBD2. Trimming at V came to 1 base and at J to 6 bases, leaving 1 base not matched to a gene. The germline V gene encodes CDR1 LGHNA and CDR2 YSLEER. CDR3 length: 13 amino acids. Here the CDR3 DNA reads TGCGCCAGCAGCCAAGGGACTAGTGATACGCAGTATTTT. It encodes CASSQGTSDTQYF.

This clone came up a few times. This chain connects TRBV5-8 to TRBJ1-6; the match to TRBD1 covers 8 bases. The V and J ends lost 4 bases and 2 bases, in that order; junction bases with no gene match: 8. CDR3 length: 17 residues. The germline CDR1 and CDR2 sequences are SGHTS and YDEGEE. CDR3: CASSPDRGGTYNSPLHF. The CDR3 DNA follows: TGTGCCAGCAGCCCTGACAGGGGTGGCACCTATAATTCACCCCTCCACTTT.

The chain couples TRBV9 to TRBJ2-5, with D hard to call. Germline V gene sequence: CDR1 SGDLS, CDR2 YYNGEE. Trimming pared 0 bases from V and 4 bases from J, leaving 10 bases between. The CDR3 is made up of 14 amino acids. Here the CDR3 DNA reads TGTGCCAGCAGCGTAGGTGGGGTTAGAGAGACCCAGTACTTC. Its protein is CASSVGGVRETQYF.

The genes are TRBV3-1 (or the pseudogene TRBV3-2) and TRBJ2-5; the match to TRBD2 covers 10 bases. Germline CDR1 is LGHDT and CDR2 is YNNKEL (reference sequence). The CDR3 has 14 amino acids. V shed 8 bases and J 5 bases; nucleotides not matched to a gene: 8. The CDR3 nucleotides read TGTGCCAGCGGGAGCGGGGGGGCGGGGGAGACCCAGTACTTC. Translating gives CASGSGGAGETQYF.

This chain links TRBV20-1 with TRBJ2-7, with a possible D match to TRBD1 (5 bases). The CDR3 has 11 residues. Between the trimmed V and J ends, which lost 4 bases and 6 bases, there was a span of 10 bases. Germline values: CDR1 DFQATT, CDR2 SNEGSKA (reference sequence). The CDR3 loop reads CSAMQGSEQYV. DNA of the CDR3: TGCAGTGCTATGCAGGGTTCCGAGCAGTACGTC.

Note on this clone: The sample has other DNA sequences that encode this CDR3 too. The V and J genes are TRBV19 and TRBJ2-5; the match to TRBD1 covers 8 bases. CDR3 length equals 13 residues. CDR1 is LNHDA and CDR2 is SQIVND in the germline V gene (reference sequence). J lost 5 bases, V lost 8 bases, and 7 bases had no gene match. The CDR3 DNA sequence: TGTGCCAGTTCGGACAGGGCGCGGGAGACCCAGTACTTC. This codes for CASSDRARETQYF.

The V gene is TRBV30, the J gene TRBJ1-5; D perhaps matches TRBD1 (5 bases). The ends were cut back, 4 bases at V and 3 bases at J, with 13 bases in the middle. The CDR3 spans 14 residues. Germline values: CDR1 GTSNPN, CDR2 SVGIG (reference sequence). The CDR3, as DNA: TGTGCCTGGAACGAGGGGTCCCCCAATCAGCCCCAGCATTTT. Protein sequence: CAWNEGSPNQPQHF.

The rearrangement links TRBV18 to TRBJ2-1; 11 bases map to TRBD2. Per the germline V gene, CDR1 is KGHSH and CDR2 is LQKENI. The CDR3 consists of 16 residues. V was pared by 5 bases and J by 1 base, with 4 bases of the junction left unmatched. The CDR3 nucleotides are TGTGCCAGCTCAGAACGACTAGCGGGGTCCTACAATGAGCAGTTCTTC. Translating gives CASSERLAGSYNEQFF.

The rearrangement links TRBV9 to TRBJ1-1; no firm D call. V lost 4 bases to trimming and J lost 0 bases, with 10 bases between them. Germline loops: CDR1 SGDLS, CDR2 YYNGEE. The CDR3 covers 14 residues. The CDR3 bases are TGTGCCAGCAGCCGACTTGGGGTGAACACTGAAGCTTTCTTT. Protein product: CASSRLGVNTEAFF.

The J gene is TRBJ2-3, the V gene TRBV7-2; D tentatively reads TRBD1 or TRBD2 (6 bases each). V was clipped by 3 bases and J by 0 bases, with 16 bases between them. From germline, CDR1 is SGHTA and CDR2 FQGNSA. This CDR3 spans 17 amino acids. The CDR3: CASSFLGGTPSTDTQYF. CDR3 coding DNA: TGTGCCAGCAGCTTTCTCGGGGGCACTCCTAGCACAGATACGCAGTATTTT.

This clone was seen a few times. The chain uses TRBV2 and TRBJ2-2; D not resolved. The V gene lost 9 bases and the J gene lost 2 bases, with 10 bases spanning the gap. The CDR3 is 13 amino acids. CDR1 and CDR2 (germline): SNHLY, FYNNEI. The CDR3 region is CASRRRNTGELFF. The CDR3 DNA reads as TGTGCCAGTAGACGCCGTAACACCGGGGAGCTGTTTTTT. The full variable domain, its missing parts supplied by reference TRBV2 and TRBJ2-2, is EPEVTQTPSHQVTQMGQEVILRCVPISNHLYFYWYRQILGQKVEFLVSFYNNEISEKSEIFDDQFSVERPDGSNFTLKIRSTKLEDSAMYFCASRRRNTGELFFGEGSRLTVL.

The chain recombines TRBV29-1 with TRBJ2-3; 9 nucleotides agree with TRBD2. Germline CDR1 reads SQVTM; CDR2 reads ANQGSEA. With V trimmed by 7 bases and J by 1 base, 6 bases remained unmatched. The CDR3 is 14 residues long. This CDR3 is CSAAGGPGTDTQYF. The CDR3 DNA sequence: TGCAGCGCGGCGGGGGGGCCCGGCACAGATACGCAGTATTTT.

This chain joins TRBV2 and TRBJ1-2; 7 nucleotides match TRBD1. The germline V gene has CDR1 SNHLY and CDR2 FYNNEI. The V and J ends lost 7 bases and 6 bases, in that order; junction bases with no gene match: 11. The CDR3 has 14 amino acids. The CDR3 is CASTLNRGADGYTF. In DNA, the CDR3 is TGTGCCAGCACCCTGAACAGGGGCGCCGATGGCTACACCTTC.

The chain carries TRBV24-1 and TRBJ1-1; perhaps TRBD1 as D (5 bases). Trimming pared 4 bases from V and 1 base from J, leaving 9 bases between. The CDR3 consists of 14 residues. Germline CDR1 and CDR2: KGHDR and SFDVKD. CDR3 DNA sequence: TGTGCCACCAGTGACGGGGGGACGAACACTGAAGCTTTCTTT. It translates to CATSDGGTNTEAFF.

In this sample, this clone turned up a few times. The chain combines TRBV5-1 with TRBJ2-5; D is uncertain. The germline gives CDR1 SGHRS, CDR2 YFSETQ. Trimming took 1 base from V and 5 from J, leaving 3 bases between them. The CDR3 is 11 residues long. CDR3 loop: CASSLMETQYF. CDR3 nucleotides: TGCGCCAGCAGCTTGATGGAGACCCAGTACTTC.

The gene calls are TRBV7-2 and TRBJ2-3; 8 bases fit TRBD2. Germline values: CDR1 SGHTA, CDR2 FQGNSA. CDR3 size: 15 residues. Trimming took 5 bases from V and 10 from J; bases not matched to a gene: 14. The CDR3 region is CASSPRRGGRGSQYF. The CDR3 DNA reads as TGTGCCAGCAGCCCCAGACGGGGGGGTCGAGGTTCGCAGTATTTT.

The table lists this clone with a few counts. V gene TRBV29-1 combines with J gene TRBJ1-5; a possible D gene is TRBD1 (5 bases). The germline CDR1 and CDR2 sequences are SQVTM and ANQGSEA. Trimming shortened V by 4 bases and J by 6 bases, and 13 bases separated the two germline ends. The CDR3 runs to 13 residues. CDR3 in DNA: TGCAGCGTTGGGACATTGAGAGGTCAGCCCCAGCATTTT. Its translation: CSVGTLRGQPQHF.

The genes are TRBV2 and TRBJ1-6, with 7 bases matching TRBD1. J lost 7 bases, V lost 8 bases, and 5 bases had no gene match. The germline gives CDR1 SNHLY, CDR2 FYNNEI. This CDR3 spans 13 amino acids. The CDR3 DNA follows: TGTGCCAGCCTCCGGGACAGAAATTCACCCCTCCACTTT. This translates into CASLRDRNSPLHF.

This clone has just a few counts. This chain links TRBV9 with TRBJ2-3; TRBD2 matches at 12 bases. This CDR3 is built from 17 residues. Trimming cost V 4 bases and J 5 bases; bases outside gene matches: 11. From germline, CDR1 is SGDLS and CDR2 YYNGEE. The CDR3 sequence: CASSLTSGGQRGDTQYF. In nucleotides, the CDR3 is TGTGCCAGCAGCCTGACTAGCGGGGGCCAACGTGGAGATACGCAGTATTTT.

The chain employs TRBV11-1 and TRBJ1-1; maybe TRBD1 (5 bases). Germline CDR1 is SGHAT and CDR2 is FQDESV (reference sequence). The CDR3 totals 13 residues. V lost 2 bases and J lost 8, with 12 bases in between. The CDR3 DNA reads TGTGCCAGCAGCTTACTAAAGGGGATGGAAGCTTTCTTT. The encoded protein is CASSLLKGMEAFF.